The 25 T cell receptor beta chains presented below share a single source sample, sequenced in a study of long-term antiretroviral therapy in people with HIV. Sequencing used immunoSEQ v3.0 at survey level. TCRdb keeps only in-frame clones here, not all; method: immunoSEQ multiplex PCR. Altogether about 21,000 clones are present, about 91% being singletons, with the ten largest covering around 4%. The material sequenced was unsorted PBMCs, taken 2.1 years after starting antiretroviral therapy. These receptors all stem from a man between 18 and 29 years old with HIV.

The chain carries TRBV9 and TRBJ2-3; D might be TRBD2 (6 bases). Between the trimmed V and J ends, which lost 0 bases and 0 bases, there was a span of 11 bases. CDR1 and CDR2 from the germline V gene are SGDLS and YYNGEE. The CDR3 runs 16 residues. The CDR3 bases are TGTGCCAGCAGCGTAGTTCGGGGGATGAGCACAGATACGCAGTATTTT. Encoded protein: CASSVVRGMSTDTQYF.

V gene TRBV9 combines with J gene TRBJ1-5, with TRBD1 as a possible D gene (6 bases). There are 14 residues in the CDR3. V was trimmed by 0 bases and J by 6 bases, leaving 10 bases between them. Germline lookup yields CDR1 SGDLS and CDR2 YYNGEE. The CDR3 loop reads CASSVGQVGQPQHF. DNA for the CDR3: TGTGCCAGCAGCGTAGGACAGGTGGGTCAGCCCCAGCATTTT. The whole variable domain, remainder taken from reference TRBV9 and TRBJ1-5, is DSGVTQTPKHLITATGQRVTLRCSPRSGDLSVYWYQQSLDQGLQFLIQYYNGEERAKGNILERFSAQQFPDLHSELNLSSLELGDSALYFCASSVGQVGQPQHFGDGTRLSIL.

The chain couples TRBV18 to TRBJ2-5; TRBD2 matches at 11 bases. In germline, CDR1 is KGHSH, CDR2 LQKENI. Trimming at V came to 3 bases and at J to 3 bases, leaving 15 bases not matched to a gene. This CDR3 has 19 amino acids. The CDR3 DNA reads as TGTGCCAGCTCACCCACCCCACCCGTCGCGACTAGCGGGAAAGAGACCCAGTACTTC. Protein product: CASSPTPPVATSGKETQYF.

The chain couples TRBV9 to TRBJ2-5; TRBD2 might be the D (6 bases). CDR3 length: 15 amino acids. Trimming removed 3 bases at V and 6 bases at J, with 18 bases between. Per germline, CDR1 SGDLS and CDR2 YYNGEE. The CDR3 here is CASSGTGGPGKTQYF. The CDR3 DNA reads as TGTGCCAGCAGCGGCACCGGGGGTCCGGGGAAGACCCAGTACTTC.

The rearrangement joins TRBV7-9 to TRBJ2-7; 8 nucleotides align to TRBD2. V shed 1 base and J 2 bases; nucleotides not matched to a gene: 10. Germline CDR1 and CDR2: SEHNR and FQNEAQ (reference sequence). This CDR3 comprises 17 residues. The chain's CDR3 is CASSLGGFGGEPYEQYF. The CDR3 nucleotides are TGTGCCAGCAGCTTAGGTGGTTTCGGGGGGGAACCCTACGAGCAGTACTTC.

This chain links TRBV6-6 with TRBJ1-5; D is unresolved. Trimming took 0 bases from V and 6 from J, leaving 15 bases between them. The germline gives CDR1 MNHNY, CDR2 SVGAGI (reference sequence). This CDR3 has 16 residues. Here the CDR3 reads CASSYSMRVSGQPQHF. DNA of the CDR3: TGTGCCAGCAGTTACTCGATGAGGGTTAGCGGTCAGCCCCAGCATTTT.

This clone was seen a few times. The chain carries TRBV7-9 and TRBJ2-7; possible D gene TRBD2, 6 bases. The CDR3 runs to 14 residues. CDR1 is SEHNR, CDR2 FQNEAQ, per germline (reference sequence). Trimming took 1 base from V and 4 from J, leaving 11 bases between them. DNA of the CDR3: TGTGCCAGCAGCTTAGGGCGGGGAGAGTACGAGCAGTACTTC. Translated, it gives CASSLGRGEYEQYF.

This rearrangement joins TRBV7-8 to TRBJ2-7; D is possibly TRBD2 (6 bases). Germline CDR1 reads SGHVS; CDR2 reads FQNEAQ. The CDR3 is made up of 14 amino acids. The germline V and J ends were trimmed by 5 bases and 9 bases, with 20 bases remaining between them. In DNA form, the CDR3 reads TGTGCCAGCAGCATTCAAGGGGCCGCCGGGGGGCAGTACTTC. Amino acids: CASSIQGAAGGQYF.

This clone has just one count. The V and J genes are TRBV6-5 and TRBJ2-7; 14 nucleotides agree with TRBD2. Germline lookup yields CDR1 MNHEY and CDR2 SVGAGI. The CDR3 runs 15 residues. V shed 4 bases and J 2 bases; nucleotides not matched to a gene: 1. CDR3 DNA: TGTGCCAGCAGTTCGACTAGCGGGGGGGCCTACGAGCAGTACTTC. Translating it yields CASSSTSGGAYEQYF.

The chain joins TRBV20-1 to TRBJ2-7; D is uncertain. The CDR3 length is 11 residues. CDR1 is DFQATT and CDR2 is SNEGSKA in the germline V gene (reference sequence). The V and J ends lost 6 bases and 4 bases respectively, with 10 bases between them. CDR3 DNA: TGCAGTGCCATACTGGAATACGAGCAGTACTTC. Protein product: CSAILEYEQYF.

The rearrangement links TRBV4-2 to TRBJ2-3, with unresolved D. Germline lookup yields CDR1 LGHNA and CDR2 YNFKEQ. The CDR3 length is 13 residues. V was clipped by 1 base and J by 8 bases, with 10 bases between them. CDR3 region: CASSQGRWGTQYF. CDR3 bases: TGTGCCAGCAGCCAAGGTAGATGGGGTACGCAGTATTTT.

CDR3: CASSFRDLSYEQYF. CDR3 nucleotides: TGTGCCAGCAGCTTTCGGGACCTTTCCTACGAGCAGTACTTC. This sequence joins TRBV7-8 and TRBJ2-7; D possibly matches TRBD1 or TRBD2 (5 bases each). Germline V gene lookup returns CDR1 SGHVS and CDR2 FQNEAQ. Trimming removed 3 bases from V and 1 base from J, with 10 bases in between. CDR3 size: 14 residues.

This chain connects TRBV6-6 to TRBJ2-7; 7 positions agree with TRBD2. V lost 5 bases and J lost 5; bases outside the gene matches: 12. Germline V gene data show CDR1 as MNHNY and CDR2 as SVGAGI (reference sequence). This CDR3 is built from 15 residues. CDR3 region: CASSGTINYLDEQYF. The CDR3 DNA sequence: TGTGCCAGCAGTGGGACTATCAACTATCTAGACGAGCAGTACTTC.

This chain connects TRBV7-9 to TRBJ1-1, with TRBD1 as a possible D gene (5 bases). The germline V and J ends were trimmed by 3 bases and 1 base, with 15 bases remaining between them. The CDR3 totals 16 residues. Germline V gives CDR1 SEHNR, CDR2 FQNEAQ (reference sequence). The CDR3 nucleotides read TGTGCCAGCAGCTTGGGAAAGAGAGGGACGAACACTGAAGCTTTCTTT. It encodes CASSLGKRGTNTEAFF.

The chain links TRBV6-6 to TRBJ2-7; no reliable D call. This CDR3 spans 13 amino acids. V dropped 2 bases and J dropped 0 bases, with 5 bases sitting between them. CDR1 and CDR2 (germline): MNHNY, SVGAGI (reference sequence). CDR3 in amino acids: CASSYPLSYEQYF. The CDR3 bases are TGTGCCAGCAGTTACCCTCTCTCCTACGAGCAGTACTTC.

The chain is built from TRBV7-9 and TRBJ2-3; 7 bases fit TRBD2. Germline V gives CDR1 SEHNR, CDR2 FQNEAQ (reference sequence). The CDR3 totals 15 residues. With V trimmed by 1 base and J by 4 bases, 5 bases remained unmatched. The CDR3 coding sequence is TGTGCCAGCAGCTTAGGGAGCGGGATGGCAGATACGCAGTATTTT. Translating it yields CASSLGSGMADTQYF. The entire variable domain, with the rest obtained from reference TRBV7-9 and TRBJ2-3, is as follows: DTGVSQNPRHKITKRGQNVTFRCDPISEHNRLYWYRQTLGQGPEFLTYFQNEAQLEKSRLLSDRFSAERPKGSFSTLEIQRTEQGDSAMYLCASSLGSGMADTQYFGPGTRLTVL.

The rearrangement uses TRBV10-3 and TRBJ2-7; 8 bases agree with TRBD2. CDR1 ENHRY and CDR2 SYGVKD come from the germline V gene. Unmatched junction bases numbered 10, after V lost 3 bases and J lost 3 bases. The CDR3 extends over 16 amino acids. The CDR3 loop reads CAISDRSGSLVYEQYF. For the CDR3, the DNA is TGTGCCATCAGTGACCGGAGCGGGAGTTTGGTCTACGAGCAGTACTTC.

This clone was observed a handful of times. The rearrangement joins TRBV6-1 to TRBJ2-7, with 9 bases that match TRBD2. Unmatched junction bases numbered 6, after V lost 4 bases and J lost 5 bases. CDR3 length: 14 amino acids. In germline, CDR1 is MNHNS, CDR2 SASEGT. The CDR3 spells CASSVIAGADEQYF. DNA of the CDR3: TGTGCCAGCAGTGTAATAGCGGGGGCCGACGAGCAGTACTTC.

This clone has only one observation. The chain employs TRBV6-6 and TRBJ2-3, with D possibly being TRBD1 (7 bases). The germline gives CDR1 MNHNY, CDR2 SVGAGI (reference sequence). The CDR3 runs to 14 residues. The V and J ends lost 2 bases and 5 bases respectively, with 11 bases between them. CDR3 coding DNA: TGTGCCAGCAGTTACAGGCAGGGGGGAGATACGCAGTATTTT. Amino acid sequence: CASSYRQGGDTQYF.

CDR3 loop: CASSYSGSTDTQYF. As DNA, the CDR3 is TGTGCCAGCAGTTACTCAGGGAGCACAGATACGCAGTATTTT. The chain has TRBV6-5 and TRBJ2-3; D not resolved. Germline-derived CDR1 and CDR2 are MNHEY and SVGAGI. The CDR3 has 14 amino acids. The V gene lost 0 bases and the J gene lost 0 bases, with 4 bases spanning the gap.

This chain connects TRBV2 to TRBJ1-1; unclear D gene. CDR1 is SNHLY, CDR2 FYNNEI, per germline. Trimming cost V 3 bases and J 1 base, with 9 bases left between them. The CDR3 is made up of 14 amino acids. CDR3 sequence reads: CASSDPRTNTEAFF. The CDR3 region has the DNA TGTGCCAGCAGTGATCCCCGTACGAACACTGAAGCTTTCTTT.

This chain uses TRBV4-3 with TRBJ1-3; 9 bases match TRBD1. The V segment lost 4 bases and the J segment 4 bases; nucleotides outside the gene matches: 5. The CDR3 covers 15 residues. Germline-derived CDR1 and CDR2 are LGHNA and YSLEER. The CDR3 region is CASSLIQGAGNTIYF. In DNA form, the CDR3 reads TGCGCCAGCAGCCTGATACAGGGGGCGGGAAACACCATATATTTT.

The chain is built from TRBV7-9 and TRBJ2-7, with D tentatively TRBD1 (6 bases). Deletions cut 5 bases from V and 2 bases from J, with 10 bases between. Germline CDR1 SEHNR, CDR2 FQNEAQ (reference sequence). CDR3 length equals 13 residues. The CDR3 protein is CASSQQGTYEQYF. In DNA form, the CDR3 reads TGTGCCAGCAGCCAACAGGGAACCTACGAGCAGTACTTC.

This clone was seen only a few times. V is TRBV4-1 and J is TRBJ1-2, with D hard to call. Between the trimmed V and J ends, which lost 0 bases and 8 bases, there was a span of 4 bases. In germline, CDR1 is MGHRA, CDR2 YSYEKL. CDR3 size: 11 residues. In DNA, the CDR3 is TGCGCCAGCAGCCAAGATCTGGGCTACACCTTC. This gives the protein CASSQDLGYTF.

This chain uses TRBV6-1 with TRBJ2-1, with a weak D call TRBD2 (5 bases). The CDR3 contains 15 residues. The germline V gene has CDR1 MNHNS and CDR2 SASEGT. V was pared by 10 bases and J by 5 bases, with 21 bases between. The DNA of the CDR3 is TGTGCCACCCATTTTCGAGGGTTATCTCACAATGAGCAGTTCTTC. Its translation: CATHFRGLSHNEQFF.